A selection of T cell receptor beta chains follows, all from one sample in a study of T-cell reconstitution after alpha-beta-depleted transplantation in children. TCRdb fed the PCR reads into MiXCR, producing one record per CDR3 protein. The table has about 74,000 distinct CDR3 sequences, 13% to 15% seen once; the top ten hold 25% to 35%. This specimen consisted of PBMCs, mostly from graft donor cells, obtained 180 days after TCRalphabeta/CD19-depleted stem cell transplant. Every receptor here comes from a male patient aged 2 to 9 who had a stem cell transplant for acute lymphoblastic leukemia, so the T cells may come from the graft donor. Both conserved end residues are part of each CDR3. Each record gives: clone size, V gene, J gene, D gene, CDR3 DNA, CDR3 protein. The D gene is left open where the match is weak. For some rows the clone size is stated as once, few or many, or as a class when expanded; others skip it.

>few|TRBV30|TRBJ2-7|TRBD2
TGTGCCTGGAGTAGACTAGCGGGGAAGAACTACGAGCAGTACTTC
CAWSRLAGKNYEQYF
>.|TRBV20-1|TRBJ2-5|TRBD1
TGCAGTGCCCTGACAGGGCGGCCCCAGTACTTC
CSALTGRPQYF
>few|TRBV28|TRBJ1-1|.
TGTGCCAGCAGTTTCCCGCTGTATAGTGAAGCTTTCTTT
CASSFPLYSEAFF
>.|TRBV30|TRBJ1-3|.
TGTGCCTGGAGTCGGCAGGCGCGCTCTGGAAACACCATATATTTT
CAWSRQARSGNTIYF
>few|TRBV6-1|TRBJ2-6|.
TGTGCCAGCATCCCAGGGGCGAGGTATTCTGGGGCCAACGTCCTGACTTTC
CASIPGARYSGANVLTF
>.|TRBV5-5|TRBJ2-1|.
TGTGCCAGCAGCCGACAGGTTAACAACTACAATGAGCAGTTCTTC
CASSRQVNNYNEQFF
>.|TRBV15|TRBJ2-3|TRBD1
TGTGCCACCAGCACGCAGGGGGAGAGCACAGATACGCAGTATTTT
CATSTQGESTDTQYF
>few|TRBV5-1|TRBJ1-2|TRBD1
TGCGCCAGCAGCCCGAGGACAGGGAACTATGGCTACACCTTC
CASSPRTGNYGYTF
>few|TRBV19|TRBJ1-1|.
TGTGCCAGTAGCCCAAGACAGACTGGAAGAGCTTTCTTT
CASSPRQTGRAFF
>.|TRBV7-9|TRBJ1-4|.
TGTGCCAGCAGCCCCCGCGGGGTAGGGGAAAAACTGTTTTTT
CASSPRGVGEKLFF
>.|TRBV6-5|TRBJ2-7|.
TGTGCCAGCAGTTACTTTCCCATCCGGGACAAATACTACGAGCAGTACTTC
CASSYFPIRDKYYEQYF
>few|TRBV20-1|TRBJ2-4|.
TGCAGTGCCGAGGTTAGGGTTGGGGCCAAAAACATTCAGTACTTC
CSAEVRVGAKNIQYF